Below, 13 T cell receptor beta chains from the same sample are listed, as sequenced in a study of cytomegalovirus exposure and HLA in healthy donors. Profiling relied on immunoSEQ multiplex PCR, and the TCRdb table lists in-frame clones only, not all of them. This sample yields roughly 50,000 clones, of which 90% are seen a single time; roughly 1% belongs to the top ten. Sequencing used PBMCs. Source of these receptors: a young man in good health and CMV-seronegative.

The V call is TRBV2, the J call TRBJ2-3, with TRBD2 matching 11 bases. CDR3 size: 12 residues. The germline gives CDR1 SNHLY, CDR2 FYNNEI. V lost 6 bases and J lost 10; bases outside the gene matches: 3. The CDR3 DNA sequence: TGTGCCAGCAGCCAGACTAGCGGGGCGCAGTATTTT. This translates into CASSQTSGAQYF.

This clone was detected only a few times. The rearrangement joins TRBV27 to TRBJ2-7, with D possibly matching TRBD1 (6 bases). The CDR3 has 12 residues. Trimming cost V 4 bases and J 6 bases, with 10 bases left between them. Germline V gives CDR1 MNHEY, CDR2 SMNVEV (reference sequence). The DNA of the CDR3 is TGTGCCAGCAGTTCTACAGGGACCGAGCAGTACTTC. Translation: CASSSTGTEQYF.

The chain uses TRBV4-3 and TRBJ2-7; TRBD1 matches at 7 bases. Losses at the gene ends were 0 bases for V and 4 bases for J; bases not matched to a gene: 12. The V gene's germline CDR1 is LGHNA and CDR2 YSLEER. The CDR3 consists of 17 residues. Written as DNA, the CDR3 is TGCGCCAGCAGCCAAGATTTCACCGGGACAGCTGGTTACGAGCAGTACTTC. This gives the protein CASSQDFTGTAGYEQYF.

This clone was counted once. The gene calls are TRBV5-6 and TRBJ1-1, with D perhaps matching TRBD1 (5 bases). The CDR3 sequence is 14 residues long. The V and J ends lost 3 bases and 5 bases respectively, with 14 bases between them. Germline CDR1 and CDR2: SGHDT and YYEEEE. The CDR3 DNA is TGTGCCAGCAGCTCGACTGGGACTCGGACTGAAGCTTTCTTT. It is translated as CASSSTGTRTEAFF.

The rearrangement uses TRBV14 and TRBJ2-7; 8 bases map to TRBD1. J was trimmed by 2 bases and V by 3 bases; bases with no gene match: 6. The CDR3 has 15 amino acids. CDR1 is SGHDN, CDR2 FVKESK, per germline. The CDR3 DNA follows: TGTGCCAGCAGCCAGAGGGGGACAGGAACCTACGAGCAGTACTTC. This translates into CASSQRGTGTYEQYF.

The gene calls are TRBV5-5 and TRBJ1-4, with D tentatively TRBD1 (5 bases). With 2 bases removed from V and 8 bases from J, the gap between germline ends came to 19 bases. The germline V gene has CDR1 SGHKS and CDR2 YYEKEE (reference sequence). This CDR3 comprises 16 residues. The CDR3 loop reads CASSFGGTAGYEKLFF. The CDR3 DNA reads TGTGCCAGCAGCTTTGGGGGGACTGCGGGCTACGAAAAACTGTTTTTT.

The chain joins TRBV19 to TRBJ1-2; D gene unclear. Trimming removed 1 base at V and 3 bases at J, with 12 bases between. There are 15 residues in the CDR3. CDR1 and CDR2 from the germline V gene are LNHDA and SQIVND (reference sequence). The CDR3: CASSIAPGTYYGYTF. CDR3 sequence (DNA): TGTGCCAGTAGTATAGCCCCGGGTACCTACTATGGCTACACCTTC. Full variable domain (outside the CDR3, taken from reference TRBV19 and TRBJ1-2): DGGITQSPKYLFRKEGQNVTLSCEQNLNHDAMYWYRQDPGQGLRLIYYSQIVNDFQKGDIAEGYSVSREKKESFPLTVTSAQKNPTAFYLCASSIAPGTYYGYTFGSGTRLTVV.

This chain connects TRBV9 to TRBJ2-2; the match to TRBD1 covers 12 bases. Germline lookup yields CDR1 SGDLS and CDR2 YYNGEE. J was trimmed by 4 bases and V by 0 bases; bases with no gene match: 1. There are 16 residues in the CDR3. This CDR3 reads CASSVGDRGLTGELFF. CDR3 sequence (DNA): TGTGCCAGCAGCGTAGGGGACAGGGGGCTCACCGGGGAGCTGTTTTTT.

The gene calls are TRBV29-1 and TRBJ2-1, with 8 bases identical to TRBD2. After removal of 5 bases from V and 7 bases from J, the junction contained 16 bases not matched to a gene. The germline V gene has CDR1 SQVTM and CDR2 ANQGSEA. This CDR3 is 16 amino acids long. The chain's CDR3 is CSVLRATSGEGNEQFF. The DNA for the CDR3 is TGCAGCGTTCTTAGGGCAACTAGCGGTGAAGGTAATGAGCAGTTCTTC.

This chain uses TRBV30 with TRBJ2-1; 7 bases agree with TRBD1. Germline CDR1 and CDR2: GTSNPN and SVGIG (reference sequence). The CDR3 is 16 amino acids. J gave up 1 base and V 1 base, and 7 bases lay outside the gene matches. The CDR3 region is CAWSANRGGSYNEQFF. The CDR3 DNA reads TGTGCCTGGAGTGCAAACAGGGGTGGTTCCTACAATGAGCAGTTCTTC.

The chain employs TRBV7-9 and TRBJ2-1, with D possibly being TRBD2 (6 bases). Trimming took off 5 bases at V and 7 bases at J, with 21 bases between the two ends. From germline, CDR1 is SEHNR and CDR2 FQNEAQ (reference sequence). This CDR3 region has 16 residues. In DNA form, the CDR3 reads TGTGCCAGCAGCGAAAGTAGCGGACTTCGGTGGAATGAGCAGTTCTTC. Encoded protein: CASSESSGLRWNEQFF. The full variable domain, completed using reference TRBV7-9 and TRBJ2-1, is DTGVSQNPRHKITKRGQNVTFRCDPISEHNRLYWYRQTLGQGPEFLTYFQNEAQLEKSRLLSDRFSAERPKGSFSTLEIQRTEQGDSAMYLCASSESSGLRWNEQFFGPGTRLTVL.

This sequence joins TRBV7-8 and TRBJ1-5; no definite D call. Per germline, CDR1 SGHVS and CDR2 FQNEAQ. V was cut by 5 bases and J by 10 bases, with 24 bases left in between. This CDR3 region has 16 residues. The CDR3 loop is CASSMSSAGTISPQHF. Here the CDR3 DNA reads TGTGCCAGCAGCATGTCATCAGCAGGAACGATCAGCCCCCAGCATTTT.

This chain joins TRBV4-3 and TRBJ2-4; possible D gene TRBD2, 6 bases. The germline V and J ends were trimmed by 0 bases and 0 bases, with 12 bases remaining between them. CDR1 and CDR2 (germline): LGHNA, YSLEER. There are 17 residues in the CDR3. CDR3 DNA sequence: TGCGCCAGCAGCCAAGAGCGGGGAGAGATAGCCAAAAACATTCAGTACTTC. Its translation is CASSQERGEIAKNIQYF.